The clone carrying this TCR beta chain was counted many times. No antigen is known for it. This sample was included in a study of T cell repertoires in cytomegalovirus infection. Background on the study: Carrying CMV and the relevant HLA type showed in public TCR beta signatures. Findings and caveats of the study: Adding up the frequency of public TCR beta families identified people who carried CMV plus the relevant HLA. HLA-C-restricted, CMV-specific TCR beta clonotypes were dominant ex vivo.

The CDR3 covers 15 residues. Between the trimmed V and J ends, which lost 3 bases and 4 bases, there was a span of 12 bases. Germline lookup yields CDR1 LNHDA and CDR2 SQIVND (reference sequence). TCRdb reprocessed the reads with MiXCR, giving one entry per CDR3 protein. This sample has approximately 500,000 distinct CDR3 sequences, with around 11% found just once. This clonotype originated in a human donor in good health (CMV status not recorded). Some clones in this sample may be carry-over from other donors' samples. The sequenced sample consisted of PBMCs. The chain links TRBV19 to TRBJ2-2; D is unresolved. This CDR3 reads CASSIGRPLTGELFF. The DNA of the CDR3 is TGTGCCAGTAGTATTGGAAGGCCGCTCACCGGGGAGCTGTTTTTT.